The rows below give T cell receptor beta chains drawn from one sample of a study of OX40 agonist ivuxolimab in advanced cancers. TCRdb's copy holds only in-frame clones and misses some; the assay was immunoSEQ multiplex PCR. The sample shows around 100,000 clones, 90% of them seen only once. Specimen: CD4+ or CD8+ T cells sorted from blood, collected in a trial of the OX40 agonist ivuxolimab. The source is an adult with an advanced solid tumor such as melanoma, head and neck, liver or kidney cancer. The CDR3 runs from the conserved cysteine through the conserved F or W. A D gene is named only where the DNA matches it firmly. Rows give clone size only sometimes, using once, few, many, or a class for an expanded clone.

j_gene | abundance | v_gene | d_gene | len | CDR3aa | CDR3nt
TRBJ1-1 | few | TRBV30 | TRBD1 | 14 | CAWSTGQLNTEAFF | TGTGCCTGGAGTACGGGACAGCTGAACACTGAAGCTTTCTTT
TRBJ1-6 | once | TRBV6-1 | - | 15 | CASRGTISYNSPLHF | TGTGCCAGCAGGGGGACAATCTCCTATAATTCACCCCTCCACTTT
TRBJ1-5 | - | TRBV5-5 | TRBD1 | 14 | CASSAGTGSQPQHF | TGTGCCAGCAGCGCCGGGACAGGGAGTCAGCCCCAGCATTTT
TRBJ1-2 | - | TRBV29-1 | TRBD1 | 14 | CSVEVDRGNYGYTF | TGCAGCGTTGAAGTCGACAGGGGCAACTATGGCTACACCTTC
TRBJ2-5 | once | TRBV29-1 | - | 13 | CSVDKTGRETQYF | TGCAGCGTTGATAAGACAGGTAGAGAGACCCAGTACTTC
TRBJ1-2 | - | TRBV7-9 | - | 13 | CASSNKPRSGYTF | TGTGCCAGCAGCAACAAGCCCCGTAGTGGCTACACCTTC
TRBJ1-3 | - | TRBV5-6 | TRBD1 | 16 | CASSLGTGVSGNTIYF | TGTGCCAGCAGCTTGGGGACAGGTGTCTCTGGAAACACCATATATTTT
TRBJ2-3 | - | TRBV25-1 | TRBD2 | 15 | CASSERGAHTDTQYF | TGTGCCAGCAGTGAGCGGGGGGCTCACACAGATACGCAGTATTTT
TRBJ2-1 | once | TRBV18 | TRBD2 | 15 | CASSPLSAGGGEQFF | TGTGCCAGCTCACCACTTTCAGCGGGAGGGGGTGAGCAGTTCTTC
TRBJ2-3 | - | TRBV6-1 | TRBD2 | 14 | CASTLAGATDTQYF | TGTGCCAGCACTCTAGCGGGAGCAACAGATACGCAGTATTTT
TRBJ2-1 | - | TRBV6-5 | - | 13 | CASSPLGFGQQFF | TGTGCCAGCAGCCCCCTAGGGTTTGGTCAGCAGTTCTTC
TRBJ2-7 | - | TRBV6-1 | TRBD1 | 14 | CASSTGTGVGEQYF | TGTGCCAGCAGTACCGGGACAGGGGTCGGGGAGCAGTACTTC
TRBJ2-3 | - | TRBV11-1 | - | 18 | CASSSPFSFINSTDTQYF | TGTGCCAGCAGCTCTCCCTTTAGCTTCATTAATAGCACAGATACGCAGTATTTT
TRBJ2-6 | - | TRBV19 | - | 16 | CASSQWGGPGANVLTF | TGTGCCAGTAGCCAGTGGGGGGGGCCTGGGGCCAACGTCCTGACTTTC
TRBJ1-5 | - | TRBV6-1 | - | 16 | CASSGRPTVSNQPQHF | TGTGCCAGCAGTGGAAGACCTACGGTTAGCAATCAGCCCCAGCATTTT
TRBJ1-3 | - | TRBV7-8 | - | 15 | CASSSTGWSGNTIYF | TGTGCCAGCAGCTCAACAGGGTGGTCTGGAAACACCATATATTTT
TRBJ2-5 | - | TRBV4-1 | TRBD1 | 16 | CASSQFLTGGQETQYF | TGCGCCAGCAGCCAATTCTTAACAGGGGGCCAAGAGACCCAGTACTTC
TRBJ1-1 | few | TRBV30 | TRBD1 | 15 | CAWSQPGQLNTEAFF | TGTGCCTGGAGTCAACCGGGACAGCTGAACACTGAAGCTTTCTTT
TRBJ2-1 | - | TRBV5-1 | TRBD2 | 15 | CASSKLAGDGNEQFF | TGCGCCAGCAGCAAACTAGCGGGAGATGGAAATGAGCAGTTCTTC
TRBJ1-5 | - | TRBV19 | TRBD1 | 14 | CASRQTGLVQPQHF | TGTGCCAGTAGGCAGACAGGGTTAGTTCAGCCCCAGCATTTT
TRBJ2-5 | - | TRBV6-5 | - | 15 | CASSYLSGWGETQYF | TGTGCCAGCAGTTATTTATCAGGGTGGGGGGAGACCCAGTACTTC
TRBJ2-3 | - | TRBV7-8 | - | 12 | CASSRSGDTQYF | TGTGCCAGCAGCCGCTCTGGGGATACGCAGTATTTT
TRBJ2-7 | - | TRBV4-2 | - | 14 | CASSHPRRTYEQYF | TGTGCCAGCAGCCACCCGAGAAGGACCTACGAGCAGTACTTC
TRBJ1-4 | - | TRBV5-1 | TRBD1 | 15 | CASSLGGTGREKLFF | TGCGCCAGCAGCTTGGGGGGGACAGGTCGGGAAAAACTGTTTTTT
TRBJ1-6 | - | TRBV30 | TRBD1 | 14 | CAWSVDRGNSPLHF | TGTGCCTGGAGTGTTGACAGGGGAAATTCACCCCTCCACTTT
TRBJ1-1 | - | TRBV28 | - | 12 | CASREGWTEAFF | TGTGCCAGCAGGGAAGGGTGGACTGAAGCTTTCTTT
TRBJ1-1 | - | TRBV6-1 | - | 13 | CASSGTVNTEAFF | TGTGCCAGCAGTGGGACCGTGAACACTGAAGCTTTCTTT
TRBJ2-3 | - | TRBV9 | - | 16 | CASSVGLGGLTDTQYF | TGTGCCAGCAGCGTAGGCCTCGGGGGGCTCACAGATACGCAGTATTTT
TRBJ2-7 | - | TRBV5-1 | - | 15 | CASSIAGANLYEQYF | TGCGCCAGCAGCATTGCGGGGGCCAACCTCTACGAGCAGTACTTC
TRBJ1-1 | - | TRBV2 | - | 12 | CASSSGGTEAFF | TGTGCCAGCAGTTCTGGGGGGACTGAAGCTTTCTTT
TRBJ1-1 | - | TRBV30 | - | 13 | CAWSWGVNTEAFF | TGTGCCTGGAGTTGGGGAGTGAACACTGAAGCTTTCTTT
TRBJ2-7 | - | TRBV28 | - | 16 | CASSLPRGSGSYEQYF | TGTGCCAGCAGTTTGCCCAGGGGGAGCGGGAGCTACGAGCAGTACTTC
TRBJ1-2 | few | TRBV20-1 | - | 10 | CSANHYGYTF | TGCAGTGCTAATCACTATGGCTACACCTTC
TRBJ2-1 | - | TRBV28 | - | 12 | CASSLGVVEQFF | TGTGCCAGCAGCTTAGGCGTGGTTGAGCAGTTCTTC
TRBJ2-3 | - | TRBV7-6 | - | 16 | CASSLIRDRDTDTQYF | TGTGCCAGCAGCTTAATACGGGATAGGGACACAGATACGCAGTATTTT
TRBJ2-5 | - | TRBV5-5 | TRBD2 | 15 | CASRLWDYLSKTQYF | TGTGCCAGCAGACTCTGGGACTACCTAAGTAAGACCCAGTACTTC
TRBJ1-2 | - | TRBV18 | - | 13 | CASSPGQGGSYTF | TGTGCCAGCTCACCCGGCCAGGGTGGCAGCTACACCTTC
TRBJ2-7 | - | TRBV23-1 | TRBD1 | 15 | CASSQSGQASYEQYF | TGCGCCAGCAGTCAATCTGGACAGGCCTCCTACGAGCAGTACTTC
TRBJ2-7 | - | TRBV6-5 | TRBD2 | 15 | CASRPPGLAAYEQYF | TGTGCCAGCAGACCCCCCGGACTAGCGGCGTACGAGCAGTACTTC
TRBJ2-1 | - | TRBV7-2 | - | 15 | CASSFRALGAGEQFF | TGTGCCAGCAGCTTTAGGGCTTTAGGGGCCGGAGAGCAGTTCTTC
TRBJ1-3 | - | TRBV5-1 | - | 14 | CASSLAGRGNTIYF | TGCGCCAGCAGCTTGGCGGGTAGAGGAAACACCATATATTTT
TRBJ1-2 | - | TRBV28 | TRBD1 | 14 | CASSLNRQGGGYTF | TGTGCCAGCAGTCTAAATAGACAGGGGGGTGGCTACACCTTC
TRBJ2-2 | - | TRBV7-9 | TRBD2 | 15 | CASSRLSGGTGELFF | TGTGCCAGCAGCAGACTAAGCGGGGGAACCGGGGAGCTGTTTTTT
TRBJ1-1 | - | TRBV30 | TRBD1 | 15 | CAWRGSTGAYTEAFF | TGTGCCTGGAGGGGTTCCACAGGGGCGTACACTGAAGCTTTCTTT
TRBJ2-5 | once | TRBV15 | TRBD1 | 15 | CATSSSGGAFETQYF | TGTGCCACCAGCAGTTCAGGGGGCGCGTTCGAGACCCAGTACTTC
TRBJ1-4 | - | TRBV7-2 | - | 15 | CASSLGRGEGEKLFF | TGTGCCAGCAGCTTAGGGCGAGGGGAGGGCGAAAAACTGTTTTTT
TRBJ1-1 | few | TRBV6-6 | - | 14 | CASSTGPPRTEAFF | TGTGCCAGCAGTACGGGTCCCCCTCGCACTGAAGCTTTCTTT
TRBJ2-7 | - | TRBV29-1 | TRBD1 | 13 | CSVAGTVQGEQYF | TGCAGCGTAGCCGGGACAGTCCAGGGCGAGCAGTACTTC
TRBJ2-3 | - | TRBV19 | TRBD2 | 14 | CASSGGAVTDTQYF | TGTGCCAGTAGCGGGGGGGCTGTCACAGATACGCAGTATTTT
TRBJ1-1 | - | TRBV5-6 | - | 14 | CASSVGPRTAEAFF | TGTGCCAGCAGCGTCGGACCCAGGACAGCTGAAGCTTTCTTT
TRBJ1-1 | - | TRBV28 | TRBD1 | 15 | CASSSQGGINTEAFF | TGTGCCAGCAGTAGCCAGGGGGGGATCAACACTGAAGCTTTCTTT
TRBJ2-7 | - | TRBV7-9 | - | 15 | CASSPIGGSPDEQYF | TGTGCCAGCAGCCCCATAGGAGGGAGTCCTGACGAGCAGTACTTC
TRBJ2-1 | - | TRBV11-2 | TRBD2 | 17 | CASSPQRRERFNNEQFF | TGTGCCAGCAGCCCCCAGAGGCGGGAGCGATTTAACAATGAGCAGTTCTTC
TRBJ2-2 | - | TRBV27 | TRBD2 | 15 | CASSVTSGSTGELFF | TGTGCCAGCAGTGTAACTAGCGGAAGCACCGGGGAGCTGTTTTTT
TRBJ1-5 | - | TRBV19 | - | 13 | CASSPRPGAPQHF | TGTGCCAGTAGTCCTCGCCCGGGCGCGCCCCAGCATTTT